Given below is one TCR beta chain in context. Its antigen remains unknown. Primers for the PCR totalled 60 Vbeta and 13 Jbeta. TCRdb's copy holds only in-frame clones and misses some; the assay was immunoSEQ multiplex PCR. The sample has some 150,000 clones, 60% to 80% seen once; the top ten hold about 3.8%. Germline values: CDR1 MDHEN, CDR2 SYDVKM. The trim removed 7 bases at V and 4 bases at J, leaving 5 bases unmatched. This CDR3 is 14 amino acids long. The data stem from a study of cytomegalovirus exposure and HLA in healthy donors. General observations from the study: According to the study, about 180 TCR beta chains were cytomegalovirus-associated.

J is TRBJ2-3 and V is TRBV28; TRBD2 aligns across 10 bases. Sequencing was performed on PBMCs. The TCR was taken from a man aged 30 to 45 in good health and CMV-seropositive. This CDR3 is CASIGAGGADTQYF. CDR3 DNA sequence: TGTGCCAGCATTGGAGCGGGGGGGGCAGATACGCAGTATTTT.